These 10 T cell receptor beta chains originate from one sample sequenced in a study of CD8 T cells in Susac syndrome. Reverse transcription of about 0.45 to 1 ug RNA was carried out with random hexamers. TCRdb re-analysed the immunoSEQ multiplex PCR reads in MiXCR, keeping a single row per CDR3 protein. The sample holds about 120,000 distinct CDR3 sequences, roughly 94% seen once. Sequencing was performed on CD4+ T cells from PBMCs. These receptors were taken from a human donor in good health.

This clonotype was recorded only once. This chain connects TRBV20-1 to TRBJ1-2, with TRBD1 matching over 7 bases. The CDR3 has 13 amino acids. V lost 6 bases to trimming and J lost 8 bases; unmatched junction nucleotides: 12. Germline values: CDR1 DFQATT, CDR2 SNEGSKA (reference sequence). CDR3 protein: CSAPILQGRGYTF. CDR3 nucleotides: TGCAGTGCGCCCATATTACAGGGGCGAGGCTACACCTTC.

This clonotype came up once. CDR3 in amino acids: CASSYADRPTYEQYF. The CDR3 region has the DNA TGTGCCAGCAGTTACGCCGACAGGCCAACCTACGAGCAGTACTTC. The chain links TRBV6-5 to TRBJ2-7; the D gene is possibly TRBD1 (6 bases). Trimming removed 2 bases at V and 2 bases at J, with 13 bases between. Per the germline V gene, CDR1 is MNHEY and CDR2 is SVGAGI. The CDR3 loop spans 15 amino acids.

As DNA, the CDR3 is TGTGCCAGCAGCTCGGACAGATTTCAGCCCCAGCATTTT. Translated, it gives CASSSDRFQPQHF. This chain links TRBV7-8 with TRBJ1-5; possibly TRBD1 for D (6 bases). This CDR3 has 13 residues. CDR1 is SGHVS and CDR2 is FQNEAQ in the germline V gene. V shed 4 bases and J shed 6 bases, with 10 bases lying between them.

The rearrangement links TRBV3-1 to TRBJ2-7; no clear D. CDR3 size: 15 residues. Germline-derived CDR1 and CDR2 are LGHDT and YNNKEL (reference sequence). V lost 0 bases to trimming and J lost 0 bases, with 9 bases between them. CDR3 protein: CASSQDLGFSYEQYF. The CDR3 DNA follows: TGTGCCAGCAGCCAAGATCTGGGTTTCTCCTACGAGCAGTACTTC.

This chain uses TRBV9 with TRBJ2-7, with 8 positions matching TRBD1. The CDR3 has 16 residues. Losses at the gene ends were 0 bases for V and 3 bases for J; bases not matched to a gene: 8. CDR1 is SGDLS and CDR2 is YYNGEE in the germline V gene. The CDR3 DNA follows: TGTGCCAGCAGCGTAGGGCCGGGACAGGATCTCTACGAGCAGTACTTC. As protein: CASSVGPGQDLYEQYF.

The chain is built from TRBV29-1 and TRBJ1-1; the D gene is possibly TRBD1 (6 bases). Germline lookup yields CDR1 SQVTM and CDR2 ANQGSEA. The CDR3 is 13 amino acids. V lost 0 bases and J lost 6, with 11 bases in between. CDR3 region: CSVEDERGPEAFF. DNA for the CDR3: TGCAGCGTTGAAGATGAACGGGGGCCTGAAGCTTTCTTT.

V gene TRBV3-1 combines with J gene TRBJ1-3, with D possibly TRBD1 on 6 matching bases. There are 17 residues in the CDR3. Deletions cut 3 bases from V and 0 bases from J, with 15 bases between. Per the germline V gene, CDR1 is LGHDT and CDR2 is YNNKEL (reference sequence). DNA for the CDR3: TGTGCCAGCAGCCAGGACATCCACAGGGTCTCTGGAAACACCATATATTTT. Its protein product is CASSQDIHRVSGNTIYF.

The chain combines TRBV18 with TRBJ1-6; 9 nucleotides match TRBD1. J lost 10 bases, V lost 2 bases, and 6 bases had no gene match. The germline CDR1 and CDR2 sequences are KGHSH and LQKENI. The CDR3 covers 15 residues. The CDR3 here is CASSPGQGKDSPLHF. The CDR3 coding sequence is TGTGCCAGCTCACCAGGACAGGGGAAAGACTCACCCCTCCACTTT. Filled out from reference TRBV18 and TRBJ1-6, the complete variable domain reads NAGVMQNPRHLVRRRGQEARLRCSPMKGHSHVYWYRQLPEEGLKFMVYLQKENIIDESGMPKERFSAEFPKEGPSILRIQQVVRGDSAAYFCASSPGQGKDSPLHFGNGTRLTVT.

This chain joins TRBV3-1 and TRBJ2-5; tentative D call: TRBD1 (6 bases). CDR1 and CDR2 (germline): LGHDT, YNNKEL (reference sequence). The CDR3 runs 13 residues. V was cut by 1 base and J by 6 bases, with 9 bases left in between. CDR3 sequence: CASSQGGHQTQYF. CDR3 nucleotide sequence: TGTGCCAGCAGCCAAGGGGGGCACCAGACCCAGTACTTC.

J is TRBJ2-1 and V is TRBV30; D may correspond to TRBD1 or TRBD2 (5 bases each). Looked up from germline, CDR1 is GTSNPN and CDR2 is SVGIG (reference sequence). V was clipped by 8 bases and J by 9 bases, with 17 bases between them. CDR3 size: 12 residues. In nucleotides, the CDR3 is TGTGCCCGGACCGAGGGCACAGGTGAGCAGTTCTTC. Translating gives CARTEGTGEQFF.